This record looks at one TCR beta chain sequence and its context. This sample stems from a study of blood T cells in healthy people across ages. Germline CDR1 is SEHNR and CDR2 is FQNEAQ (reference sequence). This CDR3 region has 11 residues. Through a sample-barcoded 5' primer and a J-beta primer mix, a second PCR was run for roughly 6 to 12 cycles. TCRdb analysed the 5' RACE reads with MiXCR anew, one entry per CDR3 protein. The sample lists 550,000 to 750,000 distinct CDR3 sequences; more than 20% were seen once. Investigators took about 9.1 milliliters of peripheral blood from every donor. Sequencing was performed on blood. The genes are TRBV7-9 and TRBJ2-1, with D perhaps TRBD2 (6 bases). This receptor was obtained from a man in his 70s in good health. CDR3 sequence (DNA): TGTGTTTGGGACTCGTTCAATGAGCAGTTCTTC. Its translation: CVWDSFNEQFF.